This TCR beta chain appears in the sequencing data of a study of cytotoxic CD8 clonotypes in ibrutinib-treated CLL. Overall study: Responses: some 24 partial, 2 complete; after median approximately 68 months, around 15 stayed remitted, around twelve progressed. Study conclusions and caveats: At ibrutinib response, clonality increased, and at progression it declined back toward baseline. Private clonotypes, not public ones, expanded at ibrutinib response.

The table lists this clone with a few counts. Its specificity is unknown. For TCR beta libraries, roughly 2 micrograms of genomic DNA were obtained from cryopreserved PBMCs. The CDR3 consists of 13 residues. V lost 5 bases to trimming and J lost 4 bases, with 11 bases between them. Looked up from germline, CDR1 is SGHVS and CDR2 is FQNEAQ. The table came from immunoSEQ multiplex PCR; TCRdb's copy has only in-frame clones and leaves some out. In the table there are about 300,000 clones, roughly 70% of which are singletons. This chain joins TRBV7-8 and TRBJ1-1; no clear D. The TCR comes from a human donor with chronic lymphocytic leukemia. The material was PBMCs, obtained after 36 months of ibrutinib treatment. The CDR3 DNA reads TGTGCCAGCAGCGCCAGATTGAGCACTGAAGCTTTCTTT. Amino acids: CASSARLSTEAFF.